This passage covers 23 T cell receptor beta chains from one sample sequenced in a study of blood T cell repertoires in COVID-19. The method was immunoSEQ multiplex PCR; TCRdb's version includes in-frame clones alone and lacks a portion of them. Of about 270,000 clones detected, about 87% appear once; the ten largest clones hold 2.3%. The specimen sequenced was peripheral blood. The receptors stem from a woman between 45 and 65 years old with acute or convalescent COVID-19.

The chain recombines TRBV7-9 with TRBJ2-5; D is possibly TRBD1 (5 bases). Germline V lookup: CDR1 SEHNR, CDR2 FQNEAQ (reference sequence). V dropped 3 bases and J dropped 1 base, with 9 bases sitting between them. There are 14 residues in the CDR3. The CDR3 nucleotides are TGTGCCAGCAGCTTGGATACAGGCCAAGAGACCCAGTACTTC. Residues: CASSLDTGQETQYF.

This chain uses TRBV6-2 or TRBV6-3 with TRBJ1-1, with 8 bases aligning to TRBD1. With 1 base clipped from V and 6 bases from J, the junction kept 7 bases outside the gene matches. CDR3 length: 15 residues. The germline CDR1 and CDR2 sequences are MNHEY and SVGEGT. The CDR3 here is CASSYYYQGAAEAFF. In nucleotides, the CDR3 is TGTGCCAGCAGTTACTACTATCAGGGGGCTGCTGAAGCTTTCTTT.

The chain has TRBV5-1 and TRBJ2-5, with TRBD2 matching over 8 bases. The CDR3 runs 14 residues. CDR1 and CDR2 from the germline V gene are SGHRS and YFSETQ. The trim removed 1 base at V and 5 bases at J, leaving 4 bases unmatched. CDR3 protein: CASSLREGRETQYF. Here the CDR3 DNA reads TGCGCCAGCAGCTTGCGGGAGGGCCGGGAGACCCAGTACTTC.

The chain recombines TRBV28 with TRBJ1-4, with D hard to call. CDR1 MDHEN and CDR2 SYDVKM come from the germline V gene. There are 15 residues in the CDR3. V was pared by 3 bases and J by 0 bases, with 8 bases between. The CDR3 nucleotides read TGTGCCAGCAGTTTTTTCGGTGCAACTAATGAAAAACTGTTTTTT. This codes for CASSFFGATNEKLFF.

The chain employs TRBV28 and TRBJ2-3, with 9 bases fitting TRBD1. V was pared by 6 bases and J by 3 bases, with 1 base of the junction left unmatched. The germline CDR1 and CDR2 sequences are MDHEN and SYDVKM. This CDR3 spans 13 amino acids. The CDR3 nucleotides read TGTGCCAGCAGGGGACAGGGTACAGATACGCAGTATTTT. Translated: CASRGQGTDTQYF.

This chain connects TRBV4-1 to TRBJ2-7; D gene uncertain. Germline V gene data show CDR1 as MGHRA and CDR2 as YSYEKL. V shed 2 bases and J shed 6 bases, with 11 bases lying between them. The CDR3 consists of 13 residues. The CDR3 here is CASSQLPSGEQYF. The CDR3 DNA follows: TGCGCCAGCAGCCAACTCCCCTCGGGCGAGCAGTACTTC.

This chain connects TRBV7-9 to TRBJ2-2; 9 positions match TRBD1. CDR3 length: 15 amino acids. Germline assignment: CDR1 SEHNR and CDR2 FQNEAQ (reference sequence). V shed 5 bases, J shed 3 bases, and the junction held 4 bases outside the gene matches. The CDR3, as DNA: TGTGCCAGCAGCACTACAGGGGGCGACACCGGGGAGCTGTTTTTT. It codes for CASSTTGGDTGELFF.

Notes on this clone: At the DNA level, this CDR3 is encoded by other sequences in the same sample as well. V gene TRBV28 combines with J gene TRBJ1-2, with a possible D match to TRBD1 (5 bases). Germline V gives CDR1 MDHEN, CDR2 SYDVKM. CDR3 length: 13 amino acids. The V and J ends lost 5 bases and 3 bases respectively, with 10 bases between them. The CDR3 sequence: CASSLGGDYGYTF. CDR3 DNA: TGTGCCAGCAGTCTCGGAGGGGACTATGGCTACACCTTC.

This clone has a single count. The V gene is TRBV7-9, the J gene TRBJ1-1; 9 bases agree with TRBD1. Germline V gene lookup returns CDR1 SEHNR and CDR2 FQNEAQ (reference sequence). V lost 4 bases to trimming and J lost 3 bases; unmatched junction nucleotides: 6. The CDR3 consists of 15 residues. The CDR3 DNA reads TGTGCCAGCAGCTCCCGGACAGGGGAGGACACTGAAGCTTTCTTT. It encodes CASSSRTGEDTEAFF. Full variable domain (remainder filled in from reference TRBV7-9 and TRBJ1-1): DTGVSQNPRHKITKRGQNVTFRCDPISEHNRLYWYRQTLGQGPEFLTYFQNEAQLEKSRLLSDRFSAERPKGSFSTLEIQRTEQGDSAMYLCASSSRTGEDTEAFFGQGTRLTVV.

J is TRBJ2-6 and V is TRBV19; 7 positions agree with TRBD1. This CDR3 has 17 residues. CDR1 LNHDA and CDR2 SQIVND come from the germline V gene (reference sequence). V was pared by 3 bases and J by 0 bases, with 5 bases of the junction left unmatched. CDR3 region: CASSIRGQSSGANVLTF. The CDR3 coding sequence is TGTGCCAGTAGTATTCGGGGACAGTCCTCTGGGGCCAACGTCCTGACTTTC.

The gene calls are TRBV27 and TRBJ2-3; 9 nucleotides match TRBD2. Germline V gives CDR1 MNHEY, CDR2 SMNVEV (reference sequence). The CDR3 extends over 15 amino acids. Trimming at V came to 3 bases and at J to 1 base, leaving 2 bases not matched to a gene. This chain's CDR3 is CASSFAGGGTDTQYF. CDR3 DNA sequence: TGTGCCAGCAGTTTTGCGGGAGGGGGCACAGATACGCAGTATTTT.

The chain carries TRBV30 and TRBJ2-1, with D tentatively TRBD2 (5 bases). From germline, CDR1 is GTSNPN and CDR2 SVGIG (reference sequence). CDR3 length equals 14 residues. V lost 2 bases and J 7 bases, leaving 15 bases between the germline ends. The CDR3 reads CAWSPGLLRNEQFF. The CDR3 nucleotides read TGTGCCTGGAGTCCCGGACTGCTAAGGAATGAGCAGTTCTTC. Filled out from reference TRBV30 and TRBJ2-1, the complete variable domain reads SQTIHQWPATLVQPVGSPLSLECTVEGTSNPNLYWYRQAAGRGLQLLFYSVGIGQISSEVPQNLSASRPQDRQFILSSKKLLLSDSGFYLCAWSPGLLRNEQFFGPGTRLTVL.

The chain has TRBV11-2 and TRBJ2-1; 7 nucleotides line up with TRBD1. The length of the CDR3 is 14 residues. With 5 bases clipped from V and 3 bases from J, the junction kept 4 bases outside the gene matches. The V gene's germline CDR1 is SGHAT and CDR2 FQNNGV. The CDR3 DNA follows: TGTGCCAGCAGCCCACAGGGGATCTACAATGAGCAGTTCTTC. Translating it yields CASSPQGIYNEQFF.

This chain uses TRBV19 with TRBJ2-2; 12 bases are a match to TRBD1. V lost 6 bases and J lost 4; bases outside the gene matches: 9. The germline V gene has CDR1 LNHDA and CDR2 SQIVND (reference sequence). CDR3 length equals 17 residues. The CDR3 coding sequence is TGTGCCAGTAGCCCGCACGGGACAGGGGGCCTCACCGGGGAGCTGTTTTTT. Amino acids: CASSPHGTGGLTGELFF.

The chain combines TRBV27 with TRBJ1-5; 8 bases line up with TRBD1. This CDR3 comprises 14 residues. The V gene end was trimmed by 6 bases and the J gene end by 7 bases; junction bases not matched to a gene: 8. In germline, CDR1 is MNHEY, CDR2 SMNVEV (reference sequence). The CDR3 loop is CASRTTGGRQPQHF. CDR3 in DNA: TGTGCCAGCAGGACAACAGGGGGTCGGCAGCCCCAGCATTTT.

The chain recombines TRBV6-5 with TRBJ1-2; possibly TRBD1 for D (5 bases). The germline V and J ends were trimmed by 2 bases and 2 bases, with 12 bases remaining between them. Germline CDR1 reads MNHEY; CDR2 reads SVGAGI. This CDR3 region has 15 residues. As DNA, the CDR3 is TGTGCCAGCAGTTACCCACCTCGGGGGAACTATGGCTACACCTTC. This encodes CASSYPPRGNYGYTF.

V gene TRBV27 combines with J gene TRBJ2-3, with 12 bases lining up with TRBD2. Per germline, CDR1 MNHEY and CDR2 SMNVEV (reference sequence). The CDR3 totals 19 residues. V shed 1 base and J 5 bases; nucleotides not matched to a gene: 13. CDR3 DNA: TGTGCCAGCAGTTTATTGAATTCGATGGGACTAGCGGGTTTAGATACGCAGTATTTT. The encoded protein is CASSLLNSMGLAGLDTQYF.

The rearrangement joins TRBV28 to TRBJ1-2, with 10 bases matching TRBD1. Unmatched junction bases numbered 5, after V lost 5 bases and J lost 2 bases. Germline assignment: CDR1 MDHEN and CDR2 SYDVKM. The CDR3 covers 15 residues. This chain's CDR3 is CASSLGTGANYGYTF. The DNA for the CDR3 is TGTGCCAGCAGTCTCGGGACAGGGGCCAACTATGGCTACACCTTC.

The chain employs TRBV7-3 and TRBJ2-1; possible D gene TRBD2, 5 bases. Germline CDR1 is SGHTA and CDR2 is FQGTGA. The V end lost 3 bases, the J end lost 0 bases, and 9 bases lay between the germline ends. There are 15 residues in the CDR3. In DNA form, the CDR3 reads TGTGCCAGCAGCTTGTCCGGGAACTCCTACAATGAGCAGTTCTTC. This codes for CASSLSGNSYNEQFF.

The chain has TRBV7-3 and TRBJ2-1, with D perhaps TRBD2 (6 bases). This CDR3 has 16 amino acids. Germline-derived CDR1 and CDR2 are SGHTA and FQGTGA. The V end was cut by 0 bases, the J end by 1 base, with 10 bases between. DNA of the CDR3: TGTGCCAGCAGCTTAACAGGCGGGATATCCTACAATGAGCAGTTCTTC. This sequence encodes CASSLTGGISYNEQFF.

This clone was recorded only once. The chain links TRBV27 to TRBJ2-3, with 13 bases fitting TRBD2. CDR1 is MNHEY and CDR2 is SMNVEV in the germline V gene (reference sequence). The CDR3 length is 18 residues. V shed 6 bases and J 2 bases; nucleotides not matched to a gene: 11. The CDR3 loop is CASRPLGLAGHSTDTQYF. Written as DNA, the CDR3 is TGTGCCAGCAGACCCCTGGGACTAGCGGGACATTCCACAGATACGCAGTATTTT.

The chain employs TRBV30 and TRBJ2-2; 8 bases map to TRBD2. CDR3 length equals 15 residues. V gave up 3 bases and J gave up 5 bases; unmatched junction bases: 8. Germline V gene data show CDR1 as GTSNPN and CDR2 as SVGIG (reference sequence). The CDR3: CAWSQRSGRTGELFF. CDR3 in DNA: TGTGCCTGGAGCCAGAGGAGCGGGAGAACCGGGGAGCTGTTTTTT.

The chain combines TRBV27 with TRBJ1-5; TRBD1 aligns across 7 bases. The CDR3 is made up of 16 amino acids. V shed 4 bases and J 0 bases; nucleotides not matched to a gene: 6. Looked up from germline, CDR1 is MNHEY and CDR2 is SMNVEV (reference sequence). CDR3 sequence (DNA): TGTGCCAGCAGTTCCCGGACAGGAGATAGCAATCAGCCCCAGCATTTT. Translating it yields CASSSRTGDSNQPQHF.